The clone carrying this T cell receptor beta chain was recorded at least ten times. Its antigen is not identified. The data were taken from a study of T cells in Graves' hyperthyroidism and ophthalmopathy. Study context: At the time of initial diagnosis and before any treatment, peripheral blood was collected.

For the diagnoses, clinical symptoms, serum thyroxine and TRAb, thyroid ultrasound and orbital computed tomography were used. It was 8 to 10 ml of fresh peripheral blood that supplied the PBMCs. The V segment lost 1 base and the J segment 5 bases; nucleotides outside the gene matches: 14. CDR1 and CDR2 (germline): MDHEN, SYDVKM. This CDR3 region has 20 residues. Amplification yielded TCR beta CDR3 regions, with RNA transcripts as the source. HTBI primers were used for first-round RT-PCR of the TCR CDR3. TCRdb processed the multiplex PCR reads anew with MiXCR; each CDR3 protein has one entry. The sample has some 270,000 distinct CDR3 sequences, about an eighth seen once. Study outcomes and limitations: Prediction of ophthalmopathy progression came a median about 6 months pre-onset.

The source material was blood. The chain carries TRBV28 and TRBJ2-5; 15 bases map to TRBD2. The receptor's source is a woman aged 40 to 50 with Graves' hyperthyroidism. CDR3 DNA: TGTGCCAGCAGTTTATCCGGACTAGCGGGAGGGAGTGGGGCACGCGAGACCCAGTACTTC. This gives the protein CASSLSGLAGGSGARETQYF.